These 27 T cell receptor beta chains originate from one sample sequenced in a study of cytomegalovirus exposure and HLA in healthy donors. The PCR ran on 60 Vbeta and 13 Jbeta primers. Repertoires were generated with immunoSEQ multiplex PCR, while TCRdb's copy carries only in-frame clones and drops some. The table includes approximately 64,000 clones, more than 60% detected once. Sequenced input: PBMCs. All receptors derive from a male donor in good health and CMV-seropositive.

The genes are TRBV5-6 and TRBJ1-1; 8 nucleotides align to TRBD1. The CDR3 sequence is 15 residues long. CDR1 and CDR2 (germline): SGHDT, YYEEEE. The V gene end was trimmed by 4 bases and the J gene end by 7 bases; junction bases not matched to a gene: 12. The CDR3, as DNA: TGTGCCAGCAGCCAGGGGGCTTTGGGGACAGTTGAAGCTTTCTTT. It translates to CASSQGALGTVEAFF.

This chain joins TRBV18 and TRBJ2-3; 15 bases map to TRBD2. CDR1 is KGHSH, CDR2 LQKENI, per germline. This CDR3 has 19 amino acids. The V segment lost 6 bases and the J segment 0 bases; nucleotides outside the gene matches: 10. CDR3 protein: CASSPPGLAGGPSTDTQYF. The CDR3 bases are TGTGCCAGCTCTCCCCCCGGACTAGCGGGGGGGCCTAGCACAGATACGCAGTATTTT.

This clone has a handful of counts. The V and J genes are TRBV2 and TRBJ2-1, with 16 bases aligning to TRBD2. Trimming at V came to 6 bases and at J to 7 bases, leaving 3 bases not matched to a gene. Per germline, CDR1 SNHLY and CDR2 FYNNEI. The CDR3 totals 15 residues. CDR3 nucleotides: TGTGCCAGCAGGCCGGGACTAGCGGGGGGGAATGAGCAGTTCTTC. Protein: CASRPGLAGGNEQFF.

The rearrangement uses TRBV10-3 and TRBJ2-7, with TRBD1 identical over 7 bases. With 3 bases clipped from V and 4 bases from J, the junction kept 9 bases outside the gene matches. The germline V gene has CDR1 ENHRY and CDR2 SYGVKD. This CDR3 has 15 residues. CDR3 nucleotides: TGTGCCATCAGTGACGACGGGACAGCCGATTACGAGCAGTACTTC. Translating gives CAISDDGTADYEQYF.

The V call is TRBV4-3, the J call TRBJ2-7; maybe TRBD2 (5 bases). V was trimmed by 0 bases and J by 7 bases, leaving 13 bases between them. Germline V gene data show CDR1 as LGHNA and CDR2 as YSLEER. This CDR3 is 14 amino acids long. The CDR3 coding sequence is TGCGCCAGCAGCCAAGAAAGGGAGTATAGGGAGCAGTACTTC. Translated, it gives CASSQEREYREQYF.

The V gene is TRBV9, the J gene TRBJ2-1, with TRBD1 matching 9 bases. J gave up 4 bases and V 3 bases, and 5 bases lay outside the gene matches. The germline V gene encodes CDR1 SGDLS and CDR2 YYNGEE. The CDR3 consists of 15 residues. Here the CDR3 reads CASSASGTGYNEQFF. CDR3 DNA: TGTGCCAGCAGCGCCTCCGGGACAGGGTACAATGAGCAGTTCTTC.

This clone was found once. The chain couples TRBV6-5 to TRBJ2-7, with D perhaps matching TRBD2 (6 bases). The CDR3 totals 15 residues. Germline V gene sequence: CDR1 MNHEY, CDR2 SVGAGI. Trimming shortened V by 6 bases and J by 3 bases, and 18 bases separated the two germline ends. The CDR3 sequence: CASSTTGEGVYEQYF. The CDR3 DNA sequence: TGTGCCAGCAGCACAACGGGGGAAGGGGTCTACGAGCAGTACTTC.

V and J are TRBV27 and TRBJ1-6; D remains unclear. Trimming shortened V by 4 bases and J by 4 bases, and 11 bases separated the two germline ends. The CDR3 length is 15 residues. CDR1 MNHEY and CDR2 SMNVEV come from the germline V gene (reference sequence). The CDR3 is CASSSPGSYNSPLHF. The CDR3 nucleotides read TGTGCCAGCAGTTCCCCGGGGTCTTATAATTCACCCCTCCACTTT.

This rearrangement joins TRBV9 to TRBJ2-4, with 10 bases lining up with TRBD1. CDR1 is SGDLS, CDR2 YYNGEE, per germline. The J segment lost 4 bases and the V segment lost 0 bases, leaving 1 base of the junction unmatched. This CDR3 has 15 amino acids. In DNA form, the CDR3 reads TGTGCCAGCAGCGTAGAGGGACAGGGGAAAAACATTCAGTACTTC. Encoded protein: CASSVEGQGKNIQYF.

A word on this clone: This CDR3 is also generated by other DNA sequences in the sample. V is TRBV4-3 and J is TRBJ1-2, with 9 bases fitting TRBD1. Trimming cost V 4 bases and J 8 bases; bases outside gene matches: 11. Germline V gene data show CDR1 as LGHNA and CDR2 as YSLEER. The CDR3 spans 15 residues. CDR3 residues: CASSRGDRASVGYTF. CDR3 coding DNA: TGCGCCAGCAGCCGAGGGGACAGGGCTTCCGTCGGCTACACCTTC.

This chain connects TRBV7-9 to TRBJ2-5; D might be TRBD2 (6 bases). V gave up 5 bases and J gave up 2 bases, with 18 bases separating them. CDR1 and CDR2 from the germline V gene are SEHNR and FQNEAQ (reference sequence). CDR3 length: 16 residues. The DNA for the CDR3 is TGTGCCAGCAGCCCTCGGTTTGTGGGGGGACAAGAGACCCAGTACTTC. Amino acids: CASSPRFVGGQETQYF.

J is TRBJ2-3 and V is TRBV5-8; no definite D call. The germline CDR1 and CDR2 sequences are SGHTS and YDEGEE. This CDR3 contains 13 residues. V was trimmed by 0 bases and J by 4 bases, leaving 6 bases between them. The CDR3 DNA reads as TGTGCCAGCAGCTTGGACAGCCCAGATACGCAGTATTTT. It specifies CASSLDSPDTQYF.

The rearrangement joins TRBV5-1 to TRBJ1-1, with 9 bases identical to TRBD1. Looked up from germline, CDR1 is SGHRS and CDR2 is YFSETQ. The trim removed 4 bases at V and 5 bases at J, leaving 6 bases unmatched. The CDR3 is 14 residues long. The CDR3 nucleotides read TGCGCCAGCAGCGCGGACAGGGGAGGGACTGAAGCTTTCTTT. Translating gives CASSADRGGTEAFF.

This clone showed up just a few times. The rearrangement uses TRBV2 and TRBJ2-3, with 11 bases fitting TRBD2. V was clipped by 6 bases and J by 4 bases; unmatched bases: 6. The length of the CDR3 is 15 residues. Germline CDR1 SNHLY, CDR2 FYNNEI. Here the CDR3 DNA reads TGTGCCAGCAGGATGTTAGCGGGGGGGCCAGATACGCAGTATTTT. This encodes CASRMLAGGPDTQYF.

The V call is TRBV7-6, the J call TRBJ1-1; TRBD1 matches at 9 bases. CDR1 is SGHVS and CDR2 is FNYEAQ in the germline V gene. The CDR3 runs 15 residues. The V segment lost 5 bases and the J segment 0 bases; nucleotides outside the gene matches: 4. The CDR3 nucleotides are TGTGCCAGCAGCCTGGGACAGGGCATGAACACTGAAGCTTTCTTT. Amino acid sequence: CASSLGQGMNTEAFF.

Only one count was recorded for this clone. This chain uses TRBV28 with TRBJ2-5, with 10 nucleotides matching TRBD2. The J segment lost 2 bases and the V segment lost 3 bases, leaving 3 bases of the junction unmatched. Germline V gives CDR1 MDHEN, CDR2 SYDVKM. The CDR3 consists of 15 residues. CDR3: CASSFPSGGQETQYF. DNA for the CDR3: TGTGCCAGCAGTTTTCCTAGCGGGGGTCAAGAGACCCAGTACTTC.

This sequence joins TRBV6-6 and TRBJ1-6; 11 nucleotides line up with TRBD1. Germline V gives CDR1 MNHNY, CDR2 SVGAGI (reference sequence). Trimming cost V 2 bases and J 9 bases; bases outside gene matches: 6. There are 16 residues in the CDR3. The CDR3 sequence is CASSYPADRGPSPLHF. The CDR3 DNA is TGTGCCAGCAGTTACCCCGCGGACAGGGGGCCTTCACCCCTCCACTTT.

This sequence joins TRBV19 and TRBJ1-1, with D tentatively TRBD1 (6 bases). There are 14 residues in the CDR3. V lost 11 bases and J lost 4, with 20 bases in between. CDR1 and CDR2 from the germline V gene are LNHDA and SQIVND (reference sequence). The CDR3 DNA follows: TGTGCCGCGCGGTGGGGGCCAGGGAGCACTGAAGCTTTCTTT. Translated, it gives CAARWGPGSTEAFF.

CDR3 coding DNA: TGTGCCAGCAGCCCTTCTGGGCGCACCTACGAGCAGTACTTC. Protein product: CASSPSGRTYEQYF. V usage is TRBV13 and J usage is TRBJ2-7; no definite D call. The germline V gene encodes CDR1 PRHDT and CDR2 FYEKMQ (reference sequence). Trimming took 5 bases from V and 2 from J, leaving 13 bases between them. The CDR3 is 14 amino acids. Supplemented by reference TRBV13 and TRBJ2-7, the full variable domain reads AAGVIQSPRHLIKEKRETATLKCYPIPRHDTVYWYQQGPGQDPQFLISFYEKMQSDKGSIPDRFSAQQFSDYHSELNMSSLELGDSALYFCASSPSGRTYEQYFGPGTRLTVT.

The chain recombines TRBV7-9 with TRBJ2-1; tentative D call: TRBD2 (5 bases). Looked up from germline, CDR1 is SEHNR and CDR2 is FQNEAQ (reference sequence). The CDR3 covers 13 residues. Trimming shortened V by 2 bases and J by 6 bases, and 8 bases separated the two germline ends. CDR3 in amino acids: CASSLNAGNEQFF. The CDR3 nucleotides read TGTGCCAGCAGCTTAAATGCGGGCAATGAGCAGTTCTTC.

The chain combines TRBV11-2 with TRBJ1-3; 8 positions match TRBD1. J gave up 8 bases and V 3 bases, and 3 bases lay outside the gene matches. The CDR3 has 13 residues. Germline CDR1 reads SGHAT; CDR2 reads FQNNGV. CDR3 DNA: TGTGCCAGCAGCTTGACAGGGGAGGACACCATATATTTT. Translated, it gives CASSLTGEDTIYF.

This sequence joins TRBV5-4 and TRBJ1-6; 7 positions match TRBD1. CDR1 and CDR2 (germline): SGHNT, YYREEE (reference sequence). The CDR3 sequence is 15 residues long. J gave up 8 bases and V 4 bases, and 9 bases lay outside the gene matches. The CDR3 spells CASSLRDRSHSPLHF. The DNA for the CDR3 is TGTGCCAGCAGCCTTCGGGACAGAAGCCATTCACCCCTCCACTTT.

The chain carries TRBV7-6 and TRBJ1-2, with 7 bases fitting TRBD1. This CDR3 is built from 14 residues. V trimming: 5 bases; J trimming: 4 bases; junction bases outside the gene matches: 7. Germline V gene data show CDR1 as SGHVS and CDR2 as FNYEAQ. Written as DNA, the CDR3 is TGTGCCAGCAGCCCGGGAGGGGGCCTCTATGGCTACACCTTC. Its translation: CASSPGGGLYGYTF.

This rearrangement joins TRBV7-9 to TRBJ2-2, with TRBD2 as a possible D gene (6 bases). V gave up 7 bases and J gave up 6 bases, with 18 bases separating them. Germline CDR1 is SEHNR and CDR2 is FQNEAQ (reference sequence). The CDR3 consists of 15 residues. The CDR3 sequence is CASTLTGGKPGELFF. The CDR3 nucleotides are TGTGCCAGCACCCTGACTGGGGGGAAACCCGGGGAGCTGTTTTTT.

J is TRBJ2-2 and V is TRBV30; 12 positions agree with TRBD2. The CDR3 consists of 17 residues. Germline V gene lookup returns CDR1 GTSNPN and CDR2 SVGIG (reference sequence). V lost 2 bases and J lost 3; bases outside the gene matches: 7. The CDR3 bases are TGTGCCTGGAGTAAACTAGCGGGGGGAGGGTACACCGGGGAGCTGTTTTTT. The encoded protein is CAWSKLAGGGYTGELFF.

The V and J genes are TRBV10-3 and TRBJ2-7, with D perhaps matching TRBD2 (5 bases). This CDR3 spans 14 amino acids. With 6 bases removed from V and 3 bases from J, the gap between germline ends came to 15 bases. Germline V lookup: CDR1 ENHRY, CDR2 SYGVKD. The CDR3 bases are TGTGCCATCAGCGACCGGGGAGATCGCTACGAGCAGTACTTC. This gives the protein CAISDRGDRYEQYF.

This clone has only a few counts. The chain combines TRBV6-4 with TRBJ2-3; 13 bases fit TRBD2. The CDR3 is 16 residues long. Germline assignment: CDR1 MRHNA and CDR2 SNTAGT. J gave up 1 base and V 2 bases, and 0 bases lay outside the gene matches. The CDR3 nucleotides read TGTGCCAGCAGTGACGGGACTAGCGGGGGCACAGATACGCAGTATTTT. It translates to CASSDGTSGGTDTQYF.